This entry lists 14 T cell receptor beta chains sequenced from one sample in a study of T-cell reconstitution after alpha-beta-depleted transplantation in children. Construction of the TCRbeta library involved unique molecular identifiers. TCRdb processed the PCR reads anew with MiXCR; each CDR3 protein has one entry. The sample consists of approximately 520,000 distinct CDR3 sequences, roughly 33% of them appearing once. The sequencing used PBMCs from the stem cell graft donor, collected from the stem cell graft. These receptors were collected from a human donor who donated a stem cell graft to a child with aplastic anemia.

The V and J genes are TRBV12-3 or TRBV12-4 and TRBJ2-5; D gene unclear. CDR3 size: 15 residues. Trimming left V 5 bases short and J 4 bases short, with 17 bases between. CDR3 in DNA: TGTGCCAGCAGTGCCCCGGGCCAGCACACAGAGACCCAGTACTTC. Its protein is CASSAPGQHTETQYF.

This chain uses TRBV10-2 with TRBJ1-1, with D maybe TRBD1 (6 bases). The CDR3 contains 14 residues. Trimming removed 4 bases from V and 6 bases from J, with 15 bases in between. CDR1 and CDR2 (germline): WSHSY, SAAADI. CDR3 protein: CASSGRGAGAEAFF. The CDR3 coding sequence is TGCGCCAGCAGTGGCCGGGGGGCAGGAGCTGAAGCTTTCTTT.

The V gene is TRBV3-1, the J gene TRBJ2-1; either TRBD1 or TRBD2 may fit D (5 bases each). The V end lost 0 bases, the J end lost 8 bases, and 14 bases lay between the germline ends. Germline V CDR1 and CDR2: LGHDT, YNNKEL (reference sequence). The CDR3 consists of 15 residues. The CDR3 spells CASSQDRDRRDEQFF. CDR3 DNA: TGTGCCAGCAGCCAAGATAGGGACCGACGGGATGAGCAGTTCTTC.

This rearrangement joins TRBV9 to TRBJ2-3; 10 nucleotides align to TRBD2. Germline trimming cut 3 bases from V and 4 bases from J; bases unmatched to any gene: 8. The CDR3 is 16 residues long. Germline values: CDR1 SGDLS, CDR2 YYNGEE. CDR3 in amino acids: CASSARAGGPSDTQYF. The DNA of the CDR3 is TGTGCCAGCAGCGCGCGAGCGGGAGGGCCGTCAGATACGCAGTATTTT.

This clonotype was detected only a few times. This chain connects TRBV20-1 to TRBJ2-1, with TRBD2 matching over 8 bases. The CDR3 has 15 residues. Trimming at V came to 4 bases and at J to 9 bases, leaving 14 bases not matched to a gene. Germline lookup yields CDR1 DFQATT and CDR2 SNEGSKA (reference sequence). CDR3 sequence reads: CSAKEWGLAGGEQFF. CDR3 in DNA: TGCAGTGCTAAGGAATGGGGTCTAGCGGGTGGTGAGCAGTTCTTC.

The chain couples TRBV24-1 to TRBJ2-3; 7 bases are shared with TRBD2. This CDR3 region has 13 residues. The V gene end was trimmed by 8 bases and the J gene end by 7 bases; junction bases not matched to a gene: 8. Germline CDR1 KGHDR, CDR2 SFDVKD. CDR3 loop: CATNSGKSYTQYF. CDR3 in DNA: TGTGCCACCAACAGCGGGAAGTCGTATACGCAGTATTTT.

This chain connects TRBV24-1 to TRBJ1-5; 8 bases fit TRBD1. The germline V gene has CDR1 KGHDR and CDR2 SFDVKD. With V trimmed by 9 bases and J by 1 base, 4 bases remained unmatched. This CDR3 region has 14 residues. The CDR3 DNA reads as TGTGCCACCGGGGACAGGTTGAGCAATCAGCCCCAGCATTTT. It specifies CATGDRLSNQPQHF.

V and J are TRBV4-3 and TRBJ1-1; D ambiguous. CDR1 and CDR2 from the germline V gene are LGHNA and YSLEER. V was shortened by 1 base and J by 4 bases, with 10 bases between the two germline ends. This CDR3 comprises 14 residues. CDR3 residues: CASSQGITSTEAFF. The CDR3 coding sequence is TGCGCCAGCAGCCAAGGAATAACCTCCACTGAAGCTTTCTTT.

This clonotype turned up a few times. The chain recombines TRBV11-2 with TRBJ2-1; no firm D call. CDR3 length: 13 amino acids. The germline V gene encodes CDR1 SGHAT and CDR2 FQNNGV. Trimming removed 1 base from V and 7 bases from J, with 8 bases in between. This CDR3 reads CASSLVMRNEQFF. The CDR3 nucleotides read TGTGCCAGCAGCTTAGTGATGCGGAATGAGCAGTTCTTC.

V is TRBV19 and J is TRBJ2-1, with TRBD2 matching 12 bases. J gave up 3 bases and V 3 bases, and 12 bases lay outside the gene matches. The germline CDR1 and CDR2 sequences are LNHDA and SQIVND (reference sequence). The length of the CDR3 is 19 residues. This chain's CDR3 is CASSMPPTSGRLLYNEQFF. For the CDR3, the DNA is TGTGCCAGTAGTATGCCCCCTACTAGCGGGAGGCTACTCTACAATGAGCAGTTCTTC.

The V and J genes are TRBV7-2 and TRBJ2-7, with 9 bases fitting TRBD2. Trimming cost V 5 bases and J 4 bases; bases outside gene matches: 9. Germline V CDR1 and CDR2: SGHTA, FQGNSA. CDR3 size: 15 residues. DNA for the CDR3: TGTGCCAGCAGCGTCCCGGGACTAGCCAGATACGAGCAGTACTTC. The encoded protein is CASSVPGLARYEQYF.

This clonotype appeared a few times. This sequence joins TRBV6-2 or TRBV6-3 and TRBJ2-7, with D tentatively TRBD2 (6 bases). The germline V and J ends were trimmed by 10 bases and 2 bases, with 27 bases remaining between them. CDR3 size: 17 residues. In germline, CDR1 is MNHEY, CDR2 SVGEGT. CDR3 in DNA: TGTGCCACTGCGCGCAGCGATCAGCGATCGGGGGCCTACGAGCAGTACTTC. This gives the protein CATARSDQRSGAYEQYF.

V gene TRBV12-3 or TRBV12-4 combines with J gene TRBJ2-2, with TRBD2 matching 8 bases. The CDR3 has 16 amino acids. V was pared by 5 bases and J by 1 base, with 6 bases of the junction left unmatched. The CDR3 reads CASSPSSGMNTGELFF. The DNA for the CDR3 is TGTGCCAGCAGTCCAAGTAGCGGGATGAACACCGGGGAGCTGTTTTTT.

The count of this clonotype is one. The genes are TRBV12-3 or TRBV12-4 and TRBJ1-2; unclear D gene. Trimming removed 6 bases at V and 8 bases at J, with 16 bases between. CDR3 size: 13 residues. The CDR3 region is CASSESERVGYTF. The CDR3 nucleotides read TGTGCCAGCAGCGAGTCGGAACGGGTGGGCTACACCTTC.